The 14 T cell receptor beta chains given below trace back to one sample, sequenced in a study of cytomegalovirus exposure and HLA in healthy donors. The primer mix had 60 Vbeta and 13 Jbeta primers. Repertoires were generated with immunoSEQ multiplex PCR, while TCRdb's copy carries only in-frame clones and drops some. The sample holds some 57,000 clones; approximately 63% are singletons and the top ten take approximately 19%. Input material: PBMCs. Source of these receptors: a woman aged 55-70 years in good health and CMV-seropositive.

This clone was observed a few times. This chain joins TRBV5-4 and TRBJ1-1, with D uncertain. The CDR3 totals 13 residues. Germline V gene lookup returns CDR1 SGHNT and CDR2 YYREEE (reference sequence). V lost 0 bases and J lost 2, with 5 bases in between. CDR3 sequence: CASSLGLNTEAFF. The CDR3 nucleotides are TGTGCCAGCAGCTTGGGACTAAACACTGAAGCTTTCTTT.

This clone was counted a few times. This rearrangement joins TRBV4-2 to TRBJ1-1; possibly TRBD1 for D (5 bases). The germline gives CDR1 LGHNA, CDR2 YNFKEQ. The CDR3 sequence is 17 residues long. Trimming left V 5 bases short and J 4 bases short, with 23 bases between. In DNA, the CDR3 is TGTGCCAGCAGCTCCCAAGATGGCGAGTCAGGGTCCACTGAAGCTTTCTTT. Residues: CASSSQDGESGSTEAFF.

This rearrangement joins TRBV7-2 to TRBJ1-1; TRBD1 matches at 7 bases. The CDR3 runs to 13 residues. Germline CDR1 and CDR2: SGHTA and FQGNSA. Losses at the gene ends were 7 bases for V and 1 base for J; bases not matched to a gene: 3. The CDR3 nucleotides are TGTGCCAGCAAGGGACAGCCGAACACTGAAGCTTTCTTT. This codes for CASKGQPNTEAFF. The complete variable domain, with remaining parts taken from reference TRBV7-2 and TRBJ1-1, reads GAGVSQSPSNKVTEKGKDVELRCDPISGHTALYWYRQSLGQGLEFLIYFQGNSAPDKSGLPSDRFSAERTGGSVSTLTIQRTQQEDSAVYLCASKGQPNTEAFFGQGTRLTVV.

The chain employs TRBV6-5 and TRBJ2-1; possibly TRBD2 for D (6 bases). V lost 6 bases and J 8 bases, leaving 17 bases between the germline ends. Germline V lookup: CDR1 MNHEY, CDR2 SVGAGI. The CDR3 is 14 residues long. CDR3 in DNA: TGTGCCAGCAGCCCTATTGCGGGGAGGTATGAGCAGTTCTTC. Protein: CASSPIAGRYEQFF.

The CDR3 nucleotides read TGTGCCAGCAGCCTGGGACTAGCGGGGTACGGGGAGCTGTTTTTT. Protein: CASSLGLAGYGELFF. The chain carries TRBV5-5 and TRBJ2-2; 13 bases agree with TRBD2. CDR3 length: 15 amino acids. Germline values: CDR1 SGHKS, CDR2 YYEKEE (reference sequence). The trim removed 4 bases at V and 7 bases at J, leaving 4 bases unmatched.

The chain uses TRBV5-8 and TRBJ2-3; D might be TRBD2 (5 bases). V was clipped by 4 bases and J by 1 base, with 10 bases between them. This CDR3 region has 14 residues. Germline assignment: CDR1 SGHTS and CDR2 YDEGEE. The CDR3 DNA reads TGTGCCAGCAGCCAAGTGGAGGGCACAGATACGCAGTATTTT. As protein: CASSQVEGTDTQYF.

The V call is TRBV4-1, the J call TRBJ1-6; D is unclear. The ends were cut back, 0 bases at V and 9 bases at J, with 12 bases in the middle. Germline lookup yields CDR1 MGHRA and CDR2 YSYEKL. The CDR3 totals 15 residues. DNA for the CDR3: TGCGCCAGCAGCCAAGATCAAATCCGGAGTTCACCCCTCCACTTT. It translates to CASSQDQIRSSPLHF.

The chain's CDR3 is CASSTTGSNYGYTF. The CDR3 bases are TGTGCCAGTAGTACGACAGGCTCTAACTATGGCTACACCTTC. The chain carries TRBV19 and TRBJ1-2, with D perhaps TRBD1 (6 bases). This CDR3 region has 14 residues. Germline CDR1 reads LNHDA; CDR2 reads SQIVND (reference sequence). Trimming took 4 bases from V and 0 from J, leaving 9 bases between them.

This clone was recorded a few times. The rearrangement joins TRBV19 to TRBJ1-4, with 9 nucleotides matching TRBD1. The CDR3 is made up of 16 amino acids. Unmatched junction bases numbered 4, after V lost 5 bases and J lost 0 bases. Looked up from germline, CDR1 is LNHDA and CDR2 is SQIVND (reference sequence). The chain's CDR3 is CASSGRQGATNEKLFF. As DNA, the CDR3 is TGTGCCAGTAGTGGAAGACAGGGGGCAACTAATGAAAAACTGTTTTTT.

The J gene is TRBJ2-3, the V gene TRBV28; D possibly corresponds to TRBD2 (6 bases). This CDR3 has 16 amino acids. Trimming cost V 10 bases and J 5 bases, with 25 bases left between them. In germline, CDR1 is MDHEN, CDR2 SYDVKM. The DNA for the CDR3 is TGTGCCACCAATTATTACCTGGGTCTGGGGGGAGATACGCAGTATTTT. Translated, it gives CATNYYLGLGGDTQYF.

The chain employs TRBV4-1 and TRBJ1-6; TRBD1 matches at 8 bases. CDR3 length: 18 amino acids. With V trimmed by 4 bases and J by 1 base, 9 bases remained unmatched. The V gene's germline CDR1 is MGHRA and CDR2 YSYEKL. The CDR3 nucleotides are TGCGCCAGCAGCCGAACGGACAGGGCAGTTTCCTATAATTCACCCCTCCACTTT. Translated, it gives CASSRTDRAVSYNSPLHF.

The V and J genes are TRBV19 and TRBJ1-1, with 10 bases that match TRBD1. After removal of 6 bases from V and 4 bases from J, the junction contained 2 bases not matched to a gene. Germline V gene sequence: CDR1 LNHDA, CDR2 SQIVND (reference sequence). This CDR3 contains 13 residues. CDR3 region: CASRTGGSTEAFF. CDR3 sequence (DNA): TGTGCCAGTAGGACAGGGGGCAGCACTGAAGCTTTCTTT.

This clone came up a few times. The V and J genes are TRBV18 and TRBJ1-4; tentative D call: TRBD1 (6 bases). Germline-derived CDR1 and CDR2 are KGHSH and LQKENI. The CDR3 is 15 residues long. Between the trimmed V and J ends, which lost 4 bases and 2 bases, there was a span of 11 bases. The DNA for the CDR3 is TGTGCCAGCTCACTGTACAGGGACACTAATGAAAAACTGTTTTTT. Translating it yields CASSLYRDTNEKLFF.

The chain combines TRBV5-1 with TRBJ1-1; 10 nucleotides align to TRBD1. The CDR3 consists of 16 residues. Germline CDR1 reads SGHRS; CDR2 reads YFSETQ. Trimming cost V 5 bases and J 3 bases; bases outside gene matches: 10. The CDR3 DNA reads as TGCGCCAGCAGGCCTGACAGGGGGCGATCGGACACTGAAGCTTTCTTT. It codes for CASRPDRGRSDTEAFF.